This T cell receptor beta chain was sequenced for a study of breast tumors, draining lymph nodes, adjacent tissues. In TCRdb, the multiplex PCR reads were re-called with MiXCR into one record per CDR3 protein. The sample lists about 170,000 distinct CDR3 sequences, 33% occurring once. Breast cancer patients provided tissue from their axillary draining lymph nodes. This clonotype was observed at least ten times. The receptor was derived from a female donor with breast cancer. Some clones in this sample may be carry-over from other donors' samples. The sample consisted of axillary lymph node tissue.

CDR3 bases: TGTGCCAGCAGCCCTCTAGCGGGAAGCACAGATACGCAGTATTTT. It yields the protein CASSPLAGSTDTQYF. This chain joins TRBV7-2 and TRBJ2-3; TRBD2 agrees at 9 bases. The ends lost 5 bases at V and 0 bases at J; junction bases unmatched: 3. Looked up from germline, CDR1 is SGHTA and CDR2 is FQGNSA. CDR3 length: 15 residues.